Below, 7 T cell receptor beta chains from the same sample are listed, as sequenced in a study of Ad26.COV2.S vaccination and SARS-CoV-2 variants. Noted treatment: some 19 received Ad26.COV2.S at low or high dose, single or two shots; 5 received placebo; per-sample allocation not given. Day 63 following the first vaccine or placebo injection was when the samples were taken. Generated by immunoSEQ multiplex PCR, the TCRdb table keeps only in-frame clones and is missing some. The sample carries around 320,000 clones, over 75% recorded once. Source: peripheral blood, taken in a trial of Ad26.COV2.S vaccine versus placebo. These receptors originate from a person aged 18 to 59 who received the Ad26.COV2.S COVID-19 vaccine or a placebo.

The chain employs TRBV4-3 and TRBJ2-7; the D gene is possibly TRBD2 (6 bases). Germline V lookup: CDR1 LGHNA, CDR2 YSLEER. The V and J ends lost 3 bases and 2 bases respectively, with 17 bases between them. The CDR3 has 16 amino acids. The CDR3 coding sequence is TGCGCCAGCAGCCACAACGCCGGGACTTTCGCCTACGAGCAGTACTTC. This codes for CASSHNAGTFAYEQYF.

The chain uses TRBV9 and TRBJ1-1; tentatively, D is TRBD1 (5 bases). Per germline, CDR1 SGDLS and CDR2 YYNGEE. The CDR3 covers 16 residues. V gave up 4 bases and J gave up 4 bases, with 20 bases separating them. CDR3 sequence reads: CASSPRGGEYITEAFF. The CDR3 DNA reads as TGTGCCAGCAGCCCCCGGGGCGGGGAATATATCACTGAAGCTTTCTTT.

The rearrangement joins TRBV11-3 to TRBJ2-2; possible D gene TRBD2, 5 bases. V lost 5 bases, J lost 7 bases, and 14 bases lay in between. This CDR3 is 14 amino acids long. Germline V gene lookup returns CDR1 SGHNT and CDR2 YENEEA. CDR3 nucleotide sequence: TGTGCCAGCAGCATCATGAGGGCCGGCGGGGAGCTGTTTTTT. Translated, it gives CASSIMRAGGELFF.

Comment on this clone: A junction boundary mismatches the germline segment, possibly from a read error. This chain links TRBV5-6 with TRBJ1-2; weak D call: TRBD1 (5 bases). The germline V gene has CDR1 SGHDT and CDR2 YYEEEE. This CDR3 is 14 amino acids long. The CDR3 region is CASSLSGIETATLF. DNA for the CDR3: TGTGCCAGCAGCTTGAGCGGTATTGAGACAGCTACTCTCTTC.

The chain employs TRBV5-1 and TRBJ1-4; 7 nucleotides line up with TRBD1. Germline V gives CDR1 SGHRS, CDR2 YFSETQ. The trim removed 4 bases at V and 5 bases at J, leaving 8 bases unmatched. The CDR3 totals 15 residues. This CDR3 reads CASSPTPGQNEKLFF. The DNA for the CDR3 is TGCGCCAGCAGCCCGACACCGGGACAGAATGAAAAACTGTTTTTT.

This chain uses TRBV6-5 with TRBJ1-3; D is uncertain. The CDR3 sequence is 15 residues long. Germline V gene lookup returns CDR1 MNHEY and CDR2 SVGAGI. V lost 6 bases and J lost 0, with 12 bases in between. CDR3 in amino acids: CASSWTDSSGNTIYF. CDR3 coding DNA: TGTGCCAGCAGCTGGACTGACTCCTCTGGAAACACCATATATTTT.

The chain has TRBV27 and TRBJ1-2; the D gene is possibly TRBD1 (5 bases). V lost 7 bases to trimming and J lost 1 base, with 10 bases between them. The CDR3 loop spans 13 amino acids. The V gene's germline CDR1 is MNHEY and CDR2 SMNVEV (reference sequence). The CDR3 DNA reads TGTGCCAGCACCTGGGGGTTTAACTATGGCTACACCTTC. This translates into CASTWGFNYGYTF.